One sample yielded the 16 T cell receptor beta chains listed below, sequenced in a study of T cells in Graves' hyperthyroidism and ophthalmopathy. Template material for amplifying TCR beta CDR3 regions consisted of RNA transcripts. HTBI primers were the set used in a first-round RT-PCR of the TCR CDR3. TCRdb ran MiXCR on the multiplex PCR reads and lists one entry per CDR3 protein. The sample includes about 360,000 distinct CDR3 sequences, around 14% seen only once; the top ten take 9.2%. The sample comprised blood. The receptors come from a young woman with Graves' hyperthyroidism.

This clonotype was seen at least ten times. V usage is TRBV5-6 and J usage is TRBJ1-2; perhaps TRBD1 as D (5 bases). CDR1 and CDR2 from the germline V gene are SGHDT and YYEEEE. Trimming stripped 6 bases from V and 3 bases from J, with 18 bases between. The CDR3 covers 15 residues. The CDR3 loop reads CASNHLDDSYYGYTF. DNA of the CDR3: TGTGCCAGCAACCATCTAGATGACAGCTACTATGGCTACACCTTC. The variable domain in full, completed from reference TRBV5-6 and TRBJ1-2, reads DAGVTQSPTHLIKTRGQQVTLRCSPKSGHDTVSWYQQALGQGPQFIFQYYEEEERQRGNFPDRFSGHQFPNYSSELNVNALLLGDSALYLCASNHLDDSYYGYTFGSGTRLTVV.

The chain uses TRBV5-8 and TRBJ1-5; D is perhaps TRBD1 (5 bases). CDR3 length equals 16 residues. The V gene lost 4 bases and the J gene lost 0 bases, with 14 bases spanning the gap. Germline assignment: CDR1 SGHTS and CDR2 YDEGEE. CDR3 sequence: CASSTDRIYSNQPQHF. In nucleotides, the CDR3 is TGTGCCAGCAGCACAGACAGAATCTATAGCAATCAGCCCCAGCATTTT. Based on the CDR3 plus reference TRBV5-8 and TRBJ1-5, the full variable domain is EAGVTQSPTHLIKTRGQQATLRCSPISGHTSVYWYQQALGLGLQFLLWYDEGEERNRGNFPPRFSGRQFPNYSSELNVNALELEDSALYLCASSTDRIYSNQPQHFGDGTRLSIL.

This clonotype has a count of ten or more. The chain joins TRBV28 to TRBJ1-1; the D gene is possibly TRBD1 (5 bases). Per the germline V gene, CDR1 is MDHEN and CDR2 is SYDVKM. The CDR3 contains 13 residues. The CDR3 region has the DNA TGTCAAGCGGGGGAAGGGAGGAGGTCTGAAGCTTTCTTT. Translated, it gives CQAGEGRRSEAFF.

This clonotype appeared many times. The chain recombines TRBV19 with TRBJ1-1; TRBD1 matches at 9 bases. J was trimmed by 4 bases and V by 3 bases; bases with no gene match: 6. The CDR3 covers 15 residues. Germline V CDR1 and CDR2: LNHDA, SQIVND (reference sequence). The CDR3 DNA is TGTGCCAGTAGTATGACCGGGACAGGGATCACTGAAGCTTTCTTT. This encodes CASSMTGTGITEAFF. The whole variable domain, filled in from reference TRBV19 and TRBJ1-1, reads DGGITQSPKYLFRKEGQNVTLSCEQNLNHDAMYWYRQDPGQGLRLIYYSQIVNDFQKGDIAEGYSVSREKKESFPLTVTSAQKNPTAFYLCASSMTGTGITEAFFGQGTRLTVV.

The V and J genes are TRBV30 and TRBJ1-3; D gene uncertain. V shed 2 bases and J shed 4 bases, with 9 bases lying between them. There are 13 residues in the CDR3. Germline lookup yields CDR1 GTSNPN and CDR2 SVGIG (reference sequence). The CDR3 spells CAWSNSPGNTIYF. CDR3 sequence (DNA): TGTGCCTGGAGTAACTCCCCCGGAAACACCATATATTTT.

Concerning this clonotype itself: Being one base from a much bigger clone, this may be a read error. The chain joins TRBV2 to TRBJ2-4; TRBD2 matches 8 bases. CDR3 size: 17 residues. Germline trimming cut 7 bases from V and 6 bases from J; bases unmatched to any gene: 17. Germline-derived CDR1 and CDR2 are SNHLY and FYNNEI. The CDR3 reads CASIRQTGGSGRNIQYF. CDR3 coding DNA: TGTGCCAGCATCAGACAGACTGGCGGGAGCGGGAGAAACATTCAGTACTTC.

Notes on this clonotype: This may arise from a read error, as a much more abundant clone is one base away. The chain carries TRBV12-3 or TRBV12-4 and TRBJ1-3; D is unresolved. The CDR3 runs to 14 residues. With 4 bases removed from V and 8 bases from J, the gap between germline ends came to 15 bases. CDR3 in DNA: TGTGCCAGCAGTTCCTTTGGGGTGTCGGACACCATATATTTT. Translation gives CASSSFGVSDTIYF.

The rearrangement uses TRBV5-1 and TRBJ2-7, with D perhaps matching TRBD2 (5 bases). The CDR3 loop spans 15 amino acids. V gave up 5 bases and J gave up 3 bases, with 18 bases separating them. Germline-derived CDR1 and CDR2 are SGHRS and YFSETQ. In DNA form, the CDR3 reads TGCGCCAGCAGATTGCGGGCAGGCCAAAGCTACGAGCAGTACTTC. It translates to CASRLRAGQSYEQYF.

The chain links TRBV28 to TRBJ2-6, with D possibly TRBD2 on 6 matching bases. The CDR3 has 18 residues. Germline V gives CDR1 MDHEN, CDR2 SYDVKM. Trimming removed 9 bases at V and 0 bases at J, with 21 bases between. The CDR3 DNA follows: TGTGCCAGTAGTATTTTTGGAGGGACCCTCTCTGGGGCCAACGTCCTGACTTTC. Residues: CASSIFGGTLSGANVLTF.

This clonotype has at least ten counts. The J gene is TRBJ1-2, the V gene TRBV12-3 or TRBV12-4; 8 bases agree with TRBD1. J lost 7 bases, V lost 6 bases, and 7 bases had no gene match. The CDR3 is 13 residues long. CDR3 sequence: CASRLDRVGGYTF. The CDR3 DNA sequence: TGTGCCAGCAGGTTGGACAGGGTTGGTGGCTACACCTTC.

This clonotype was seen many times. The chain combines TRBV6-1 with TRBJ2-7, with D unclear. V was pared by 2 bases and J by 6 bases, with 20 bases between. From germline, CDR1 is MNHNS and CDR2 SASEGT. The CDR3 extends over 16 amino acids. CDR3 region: CASSERALPPDGEQYF. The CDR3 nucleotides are TGTGCCAGCAGTGAAAGGGCTCTCCCCCCCGACGGCGAGCAGTACTTC.

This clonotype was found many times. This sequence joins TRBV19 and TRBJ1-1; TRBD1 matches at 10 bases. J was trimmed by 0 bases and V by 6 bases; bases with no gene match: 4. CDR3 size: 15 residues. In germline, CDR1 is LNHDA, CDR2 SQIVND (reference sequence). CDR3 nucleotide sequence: TGTGCCAGTAGCGACAGGGGGCTGGTGAACACTGAAGCTTTCTTT. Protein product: CASSDRGLVNTEAFF. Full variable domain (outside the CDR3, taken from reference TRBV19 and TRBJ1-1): DGGITQSPKYLFRKEGQNVTLSCEQNLNHDAMYWYRQDPGQGLRLIYYSQIVNDFQKGDIAEGYSVSREKKESFPLTVTSAQKNPTAFYLCASSDRGLVNTEAFFGQGTRLTVV.

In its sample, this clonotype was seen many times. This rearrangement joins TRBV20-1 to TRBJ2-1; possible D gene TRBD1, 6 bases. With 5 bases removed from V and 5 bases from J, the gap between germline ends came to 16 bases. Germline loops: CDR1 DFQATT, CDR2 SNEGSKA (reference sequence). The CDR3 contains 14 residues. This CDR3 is CSAHPGGWNNEQFF. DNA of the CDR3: TGCAGTGCTCATCCTGGGGGCTGGAACAATGAGCAGTTCTTC.

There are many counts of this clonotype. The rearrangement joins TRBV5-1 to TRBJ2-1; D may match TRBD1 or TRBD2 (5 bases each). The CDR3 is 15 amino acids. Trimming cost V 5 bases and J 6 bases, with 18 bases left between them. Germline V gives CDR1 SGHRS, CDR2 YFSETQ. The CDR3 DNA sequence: TGCGCCAGCAGACGGGAAGCATGGGGCCCCAATGAGCAGTTCTTC. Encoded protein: CASRREAWGPNEQFF.

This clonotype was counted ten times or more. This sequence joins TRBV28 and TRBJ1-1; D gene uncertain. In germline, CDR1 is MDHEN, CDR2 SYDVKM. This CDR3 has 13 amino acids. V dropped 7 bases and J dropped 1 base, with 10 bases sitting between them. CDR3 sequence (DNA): TGTGCCAGCACAATTCCAGGGAACACTGAAGCTTTCTTT. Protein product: CASTIPGNTEAFF.

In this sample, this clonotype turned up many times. The CDR3 protein is CASSKPGQNTDTQYF. The CDR3 nucleotides are TGTGCCAGCAGTAAACCGGGACAGAACACAGATACGCAGTATTTT. This chain joins TRBV27 and TRBJ2-3; 7 nucleotides agree with TRBD1. The ends lost 5 bases at V and 2 bases at J; junction bases unmatched: 7. Germline lookup yields CDR1 MNHEY and CDR2 SMNVEV (reference sequence). The CDR3 is made up of 15 amino acids.